The T cell receptor beta chain described here comes from a study of cytomegalovirus exposure and HLA in healthy donors. For the study at large: Unique TCR beta sequences numbering 117 million came from about 179 million T cells in an earlier analysis. Within an early data release were 85 million or so unique TCRs drawn from HLA-typed donors.

Germline CDR1 SGDLS, CDR2 YYNGEE. The CDR3 has 14 amino acids. Trimming removed 4 bases at V and 3 bases at J, with 13 bases between. Use of 60 Vbeta and 13 Jbeta primers characterized the PCR. The assay was immunoSEQ multiplex PCR, and TCRdb's table has in-frame clones only and misses some. The table records 180,000 or so clones, around 78% of them present only once. In regard to this clone: As yet, its antigen is unknown.

Study outcomes and limitations: As a later analysis revealed, most CMV-associated TCR beta chains appeared HLA-restricted. Later on, an analysis tied around 17,000 TCR beta sequences to HLA alleles at 0.05 false discovery rate.

Specimen: PBMCs. The sequence was collected from a man between 18 and 35 years old in good health and CMV-seronegative. This rearrangement joins TRBV9 to TRBJ1-2, with unresolved D. The CDR3 is CASSPRISDYGYTF. The DNA for the CDR3 is TGTGCCAGCAGCCCCCGTATTTCGGACTATGGCTACACCTTC.